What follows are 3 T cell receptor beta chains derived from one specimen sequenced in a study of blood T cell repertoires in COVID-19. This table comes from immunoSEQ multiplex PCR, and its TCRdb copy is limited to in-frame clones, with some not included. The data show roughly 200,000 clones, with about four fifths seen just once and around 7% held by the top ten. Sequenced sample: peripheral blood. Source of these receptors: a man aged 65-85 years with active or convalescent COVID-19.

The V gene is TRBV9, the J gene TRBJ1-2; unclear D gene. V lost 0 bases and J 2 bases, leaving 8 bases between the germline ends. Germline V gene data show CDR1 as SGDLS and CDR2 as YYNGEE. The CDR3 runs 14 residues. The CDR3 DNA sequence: TGTGCCAGCAGCGTAGGACACCTGAACTATGGCTACACCTTC. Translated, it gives CASSVGHLNYGYTF.

This CDR3 reads CASTPGLGFGYTF. The CDR3 bases are TGTGCCAGCACCCCGGGACTGGGTTTTGGCTACACCTTC. This chain connects TRBV12-3 or TRBV12-4 to TRBJ1-2; TRBD1 is a possible D gene (5 bases). Trimming removed 7 bases at V and 7 bases at J, with 16 bases between. This CDR3 has 13 amino acids.

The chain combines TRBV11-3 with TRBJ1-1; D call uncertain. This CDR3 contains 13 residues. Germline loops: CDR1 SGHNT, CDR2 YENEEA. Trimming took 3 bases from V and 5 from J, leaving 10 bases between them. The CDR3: CASSFDTGTEAFF. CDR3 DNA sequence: TGTGCCAGCAGCTTTGACACCGGAACTGAAGCTTTCTTT.